Listed below are T cell receptor beta chains from one sample, sequenced in a study of cytomegalovirus exposure and HLA in healthy donors. Sequenced by immunoSEQ multiplex PCR; TCRdb stores in-frame clones only, minus some. The top ten hold around 6% of the sample, which has about 200,000 clones, 82% seen once. Specimen: PBMCs. These receptors were taken from a woman between 50 and 59 years old in good health and CMV-seropositive. Both conserved end residues are part of each CDR3. The order of the fields is V gene, clone size, J gene, D gene, CDR3 DNA, CDR3 protein. A D gene is named only where the DNA matches it firmly. The size entry is marked missing in some rows and otherwise reads once, few, many or a size class.

V: TRBV7-9; size: -; J: TRBJ2-7; D: TRBD1; DNA: TGTGCCAGCAGCTTCCAGCGACAGGGAGACGAGCAGTACTTC; CDR3: CASSFQRQGDEQYF
V: TRBV5-1; size: once; J: TRBJ1-2; D: -; DNA: TGCGCCAGCAGCTTTTCCGACTATGGCTACACCTTC; CDR3: CASSFSDYGYTF
V: TRBV19; size: -; J: TRBJ2-2; D: -; DNA: TGTGCCAGTAGTCCTCTAGCCCCCGGGGAGCTGTTTTTT; CDR3: CASSPLAPGELFF
V: TRBV19; size: -; J: TRBJ1-2; D: TRBD1; DNA: TGTGCCAGTACCAGCCTCGACAGGGGAGAGCTCTATGGCTACACCTTC; CDR3: CASTSLDRGELYGYTF
V: TRBV5-6; size: -; J: TRBJ2-6; D: -; DNA: TGTGCCAGCAGCTTGGGTAGGGCTGGGGCCAACGTTCTGACTTTC; CDR3: CASSLGRAGANVLTF
V: TRBV4-1; size: -; J: TRBJ1-4; D: -; DNA: TGCGCCAGCAGCCAAGATAAGGGTGTCAGGGGAACTGCAACTAATGAAAAACTGTTTTTT; CDR3: CASSQDKGVRGTATNEKLFF
V: TRBV7-6; size: -; J: TRBJ2-3; D: -; DNA: TGTGCCAGCAGCCCGGGGGGCTTCAGCACAGATACGCAGTATTTT; CDR3: CASSPGGFSTDTQYF
V: TRBV7-2; size: -; J: TRBJ2-7; D: -; DNA: TGTGCCAGCAGCTTAGCCGGCGGGCTCTCCTACGAGCAGTACTTC; CDR3: CASSLAGGLSYEQYF
V: TRBV5-4; size: -; J: TRBJ2-5; D: -; DNA: TGTGCCAGCAGCCTGGAACGTCGGGAGACCCAGTACTTC; CDR3: CASSLERRETQYF
V: TRBV6-5; size: -; J: TRBJ1-3; D: -; DNA: TGTGCCAGCAGTACCTTACACCGCTCTGGAAACACCATATATTTT; CDR3: CASSTLHRSGNTIYF
V: TRBV5-4; size: -; J: TRBJ2-1; D: TRBD2; DNA: TGTGCCAGCAGCTTGCCTAGCGGGGGGGGTGAGCAGTTCTTC; CDR3: CASSLPSGGGEQFF
V: TRBV7-2; size: once; J: TRBJ2-5; D: TRBD1; DNA: TGTGCCAGCAGCTCCCCGCCCAGGGGGGAGACCCAGTACTTC; CDR3: CASSSPPRGETQYF
V: TRBV7-9; size: -; J: TRBJ2-3; D: -; DNA: TGTTCCAGCAGCCATAGGACATCCGCAGATACGCAGTATTTT; CDR3: CSSSHRTSADTQYF
V: TRBV2; size: once; J: TRBJ2-5; D: TRBD1; DNA: TGTGCCAGCAAGGCTGACAGGGGGAGGGAGGCCCAGTACTTC; CDR3: CASKADRGREAQYF
V: TRBV19; size: -; J: TRBJ1-1; D: TRBD1; DNA: TGTGCCAGTAGTAAAGGGACAGGGGGGATGAACACTGAAGCTTTCTTT; CDR3: CASSKGTGGMNTEAFF
V: TRBV18; size: -; J: TRBJ1-5; D: -; DNA: TGTGCCAGCTCACTAAGTTCGCAGGGGTCGAATCAGCCCCAGCATTTT; CDR3: CASSLSSQGSNQPQHF
V: TRBV27; size: -; J: TRBJ1-3; D: -; DNA: TGTGCCAGCAGTTTTAGCGCAGACTCTGGAAACACCATATATTTT; CDR3: CASSFSADSGNTIYF
V: TRBV5-6; size: -; J: TRBJ1-1; D: -; DNA: TGTGCCAGCAGCGGAGGGGTTTTCGGATTAGCTGAAGCTTTCTTT; CDR3: CASSGGVFGLAEAFF
V: TRBV18; size: -; J: TRBJ1-2; D: -; DNA: TGTGCCAGCTCACGACTTGTTGGGGGCGCCGGTGGCTACACCTTC; CDR3: CASSRLVGGAGGYTF
V: TRBV7-9; size: -; J: TRBJ1-2; D: -; DNA: TGTGCCAGCAGCTTAGACCCGACAGCCCTAATCGCCTTC; CDR3: CASSLDPTALIAF
V: TRBV7-9; size: -; J: TRBJ2-3; D: TRBD1; DNA: TGTGCCAGCAGATCCACCGGGACAGGGGGAGGAGATACGCAGTATTTT; CDR3: CASRSTGTGGGDTQYF
V: TRBV5-6; size: -; J: TRBJ2-1; D: TRBD1; DNA: TGTGCCAGCAGCCCTCCCTACAGGGACAGCTCCTACAATGAGCAGTTCTTC; CDR3: CASSPPYRDSSYNEQFF
V: TRBV4-3; size: -; J: TRBJ1-6; D: -; DNA: TGCGCCAGCAGCCAAGCCTTGGACAGCAGTAATTCACCCCTCCACTTT; CDR3: CASSQALDSSNSPLHF
V: TRBV6-5; size: -; J: TRBJ1-3; D: -; DNA: TGTGCCAGCAGCCGTACAGGGCCTGGCGGAAACACCATATATTTT; CDR3: CASSRTGPGGNTIYF
V: TRBV19; size: once; J: TRBJ2-2; D: TRBD2; DNA: TGTGCCAGTAGTCGGACTAGCTGGACCGGGGAGCTGTTTTTT; CDR3: CASSRTSWTGELFF
V: TRBV11-2; size: -; J: TRBJ2-3; D: -; DNA: TGTGCCAGCAGCTTAGGAGCGGGTCTTTTCACAGATACGCAGTATTTT; CDR3: CASSLGAGLFTDTQYF
V: TRBV28; size: -; J: TRBJ2-7; D: TRBD2; DNA: TGTGCCAGCGGACGGACTAGCCTCTACGAGCAGTACTTC; CDR3: CASGRTSLYEQYF
V: TRBV7-9; size: -; J: TRBJ2-7; D: -; DNA: TGTGCCAGCAGCTTAGGGACAGCTACATACGAGCAGTACTTC; CDR3: CASSLGTATYEQYF
V: TRBV19; size: -; J: TRBJ1-3; D: TRBD1; DNA: TGTGCCAGTAGTGTCGGACAGGGCCGTTTCTCTGGAAACACCATATATTTT; CDR3: CASSVGQGRFSGNTIYF
V: TRBV27; size: -; J: TRBJ2-7; D: -; DNA: TGTGCCAGCAGTTTATCGGGGCCTTCCTACGAGCAGTACTTC; CDR3: CASSLSGPSYEQYF
V: TRBV7-2; size: -; J: TRBJ2-7; D: -; DNA: TGTGCCAGCAGCTCCGGGACTGGCTCCTACGAGCAGTACTTC; CDR3: CASSSGTGSYEQYF
V: TRBV29-1; size: -; J: TRBJ1-1; D: -; DNA: TGCAGCGTTGTTTTCCATTCTGAAGCTTTCTTT; CDR3: CSVVFHSEAFF
V: TRBV7-2; size: once; J: TRBJ2-4; D: -; DNA: TGTGCCAGCAGCTTACCGGGAAACAGTCAGTACTTC; CDR3: CASSLPGNSQYF
V: TRBV29-1; size: -; J: TRBJ2-3; D: -; DNA: TGCAGCGTCGAACCAAACAGGGGCACAGATACGCAGTATTTT; CDR3: CSVEPNRGTDTQYF